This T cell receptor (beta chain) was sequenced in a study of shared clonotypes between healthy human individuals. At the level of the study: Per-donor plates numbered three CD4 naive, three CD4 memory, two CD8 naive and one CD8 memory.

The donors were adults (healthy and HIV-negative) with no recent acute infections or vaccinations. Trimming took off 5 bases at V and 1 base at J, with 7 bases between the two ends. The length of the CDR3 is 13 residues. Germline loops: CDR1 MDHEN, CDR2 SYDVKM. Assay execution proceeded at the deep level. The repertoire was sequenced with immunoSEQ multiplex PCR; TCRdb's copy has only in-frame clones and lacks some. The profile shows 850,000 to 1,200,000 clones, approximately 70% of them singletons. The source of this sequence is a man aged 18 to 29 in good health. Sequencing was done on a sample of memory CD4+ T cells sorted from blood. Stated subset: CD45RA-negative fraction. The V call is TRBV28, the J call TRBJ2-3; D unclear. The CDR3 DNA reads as TGTGCCAGCAGTGTGGCTGGCACAGATACGCAGTATTTT. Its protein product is CASSVAGTDTQYF.